This TCR beta chain was sequenced for a study of blood T cell repertoires in COVID-19. Study information: Samples representing acute and convalescent COVID-19 were sourced from the United States, Italy and Spain.

Cohorts were assigned according to the clinical history that participants reported. Symptom resolution, clearance, or two negative PCRs marked donors in Cohort 3 as recovered. The data were produced by immunoSEQ multiplex PCR, yet TCRdb's version contains in-frame clones alone and is incomplete. In the table there are roughly 500,000 clones, roughly 90% of which are singletons. The CDR3 extends over 14 amino acids. Looked up from germline, CDR1 is SQVTM and CDR2 is ANQGSEA. J lost 1 base, V lost 4 bases, and 3 bases had no gene match. Sequencing was carried out using PBMCs or T cells enriched from blood (not recorded which). The TCR sequence derives from a woman in her thirties or forties who had recovered from COVID-19. This chain links TRBV29-1 with TRBJ1-3; 8 bases line up with TRBD1. This CDR3 is CSVVQGASGNTIYF. The CDR3 DNA is TGCAGCGTTGTGCAGGGGGCGTCTGGAAACACCATATATTTT. Full variable domain (rest looked up from reference TRBV29-1 and TRBJ1-3): SAVISQKPSRDICQRGTSLTIQCQVDSQVTMMFWYRQQPGQSLTLIATANQGSEATYESGFVIDKFPISRPNLTFSTLTVSNMSPEDSSIYLCSVVQGASGNTIYFGEGSWLTVV.